This note documents a single TCR beta chain sequence. Its antigen is still unknown. It was with 60 Vbeta and 13 Jbeta primers that the PCR ran. Profiling relied on immunoSEQ multiplex PCR, and the TCRdb table lists in-frame clones only, not all of them. Here the sample spans 90,000 to 120,000 clones, roughly four fifths being singletons. This sample is drawn from a study of cytomegalovirus exposure and HLA in healthy donors. Notes on the study in general: Productive status was seen about 87% or about 30% of the time for most TCR beta V segments in an earlier analysis. Researchers counted roughly 160 TCR beta chains as cytomegalovirus-associated. Versus the approximately 720-donor mean, an Asian-associated ancestry cluster reportedly showed fewer N-insertions in a later analysis. It emerged from a later analysis that several of the most significant clusters appeared to be linked to common viral pathogens.

This CDR3 contains 14 residues. CDR1 is SGHRS, CDR2 YFSETQ, per germline. V was trimmed by 0 bases and J by 7 bases, leaving 13 bases between them. The origin of this receptor is a male donor in good health and CMV-seropositive. The gene calls are TRBV5-1 and TRBJ1-2, with D possibly matching TRBD1 (5 bases). Sequenced: PBMCs. The CDR3 nucleotides read TGCGCCAGCAGCTTGGCCACGGGGGATAGTGGCTACACCTTC. The encoded protein is CASSLATGDSGYTF.